The rows below give T cell receptor beta chains drawn from one sample of a study of T cells in Graves' hyperthyroidism and ophthalmopathy. Via MiXCR, TCRdb re-called the multiplex PCR reads, giving one row per CDR3 protein. The sample carries 250,000 to 300,000 distinct CDR3 sequences, approximately 14% recorded once. The source material was blood. The receptors here all came from a woman between 45 and 60 years old with Graves' hyperthyroidism that later progressed to Graves' ophthalmopathy. Each CDR3 is given with its conserved first and last residue. A D gene is named only where the DNA matches it firmly. Some rows have no size entry. The others give once, few or many, or a class for an expanded clone.

v_gene: TRBV28; j_gene: TRBJ1-1; d_gene: NA; len: 15; abundance: many; CDR3nt: TGTGCCAGCAGCCAACCCGAAGGACAGAACACTGAAGCTTTCTTT; CDR3aa: CASSQPEGQNTEAFF
v_gene: TRBV20-1; j_gene: TRBJ2-1; d_gene: TRBD2; len: 14; abundance: NA; CDR3nt: TGCAGTGCTCCTCCGGGACTAGCGGGCCATGAGCAGTTCTTC; CDR3aa: CSAPPGLAGHEQFF
v_gene: TRBV19; j_gene: TRBJ1-5; d_gene: NA; len: 13; abundance: many; CDR3nt: TGTGCCAGTAGTTACGGTAGCAATCAGCCCCAGCATTTT; CDR3aa: CASSYGSNQPQHF
v_gene: TRBV7-9; j_gene: TRBJ2-6; d_gene: NA; len: 17; abundance: NA; CDR3nt: TGTGCCAGCAGCTTAGATCTTGGGGCCTCTGGGGCCAACGTCCTGACTTTC; CDR3aa: CASSLDLGASGANVLTF
v_gene: TRBV19; j_gene: TRBJ2-3; d_gene: NA; len: 15; abundance: NA; CDR3nt: TGTGCCAGTAGCAACGGGGACATAAGCACAGATACGCAGTATTTT; CDR3aa: CASSNGDISTDTQYF
v_gene: TRBV15; j_gene: TRBJ2-7; d_gene: NA; len: 16; abundance: NA; CDR3nt: TGTGCCACCAGCCCCCGGGGACACGCACAGATAGAAGAGCAGTACTTC; CDR3aa: CATSPRGHAQIEEQYF
v_gene: TRBV19; j_gene: TRBJ2-2; d_gene: NA; len: 17; abundance: NA; CDR3nt: TGTGCCAGTAGTATCGGGCGCGGAGGGGCGAACACCGGGGAGCTGTTTTTT; CDR3aa: CASSIGRGGANTGELFF
v_gene: TRBV28; j_gene: TRBJ2-5; d_gene: NA; len: 14; abundance: many; CDR3nt: TGTGCCAGCAGATTACCACAGGGTGGGGAGACCCAGTACTTC; CDR3aa: CASRLPQGGETQYF
v_gene: TRBV28; j_gene: TRBJ2-1; d_gene: NA; len: 17; abundance: many; CDR3nt: TGTGCCAGCAGTTTAAGGAAGGGGACATACCTCTACAATGAGCAGTTCTTC; CDR3aa: CASSLRKGTYLYNEQFF
v_gene: TRBV27; j_gene: TRBJ2-3; d_gene: TRBD2; len: 19; abundance: once; CDR3nt: TGTGCCAGCAGTTTATGGGCAATAACTAGCGGGAGACCCACAGATACGCAGTATTTT; CDR3aa: CASSLWAITSGRPTDTQYF
v_gene: TRBV9; j_gene: TRBJ2-1; d_gene: NA; len: 15; abundance: few; CDR3nt: TGTGCCAGCAGCGTGATGGCGGAGCAATACAATGAGCAGTTCTTC; CDR3aa: CASSVMAEQYNEQFF
v_gene: TRBV10-3; j_gene: TRBJ2-7; d_gene: TRBD2; len: 12; abundance: NA; CDR3nt: TGTGCCTCTCGGCGGGAGGGCCACGAGCAGTACTTC; CDR3aa: CASRREGHEQYF
v_gene: TRBV2; j_gene: TRBJ1-2; d_gene: NA; len: 14; abundance: many; CDR3nt: TGTGCCAGCAGCCCCGGCAGTCATAAGTATGGCTACACCTTC; CDR3aa: CASSPGSHKYGYTF
v_gene: TRBV15; j_gene: TRBJ2-2; d_gene: TRBD2; len: 18; abundance: NA; CDR3nt: TGTGCCACCAGCACCCGGACTAGCGGGAGGGCCTACACCGGGGAGCTGTTTTTT; CDR3aa: CATSTRTSGRAYTGELFF
v_gene: TRBV6-2/TRBV6-3; j_gene: TRBJ1-4; d_gene: NA; len: 16; abundance: NA; CDR3nt: TGTGCCAGCAGTCGGACGGGGGGGGGGGCTGGGGAAAAACTGTTTTTT; CDR3aa: CASSRTGGGAGEKLFF
v_gene: TRBV20-1; j_gene: TRBJ2-5; d_gene: NA; len: 17; abundance: NA; CDR3nt: TGCAGTGCTAGGCTGGGACAGGGCCGTCTAGCGGGGGAGACCCAGTACTTC; CDR3aa: CSARLGQGRLAGETQYF
v_gene: TRBV7-6; j_gene: TRBJ2-1; d_gene: TRBD2; len: 14; abundance: NA; CDR3nt: TGTGCCAGCAGCTCATTAGCGGGTCTCAATGAGCAGTTCTTC; CDR3aa: CASSSLAGLNEQFF
v_gene: TRBV28; j_gene: TRBJ2-1; d_gene: TRBD1; len: 16; abundance: many; CDR3nt: TGTGCCAGCAATCCCCTCTCTAATTACAGGGGCTATGAGCAGTTCTTC; CDR3aa: CASNPLSNYRGYEQFF
v_gene: TRBV7-8; j_gene: TRBJ2-7; d_gene: NA; len: 16; abundance: many; CDR3nt: TGTGCCAGCAGCAAGGGGTCGGCGCGGATGCTCTACGAGCAGTACTTC; CDR3aa: CASSKGSARMLYEQYF
v_gene: TRBV19; j_gene: TRBJ2-2; d_gene: NA; len: 12; abundance: NA; CDR3nt: TGTGCCAGTAGTATTCTAACCGGGGAGCTGTTTTTT; CDR3aa: CASSILTGELFF
v_gene: TRBV18; j_gene: TRBJ2-1; d_gene: NA; len: 16; abundance: NA; CDR3nt: TGTGCCAGCTCATCCCGAATTGGGGGGACTTACAATGAGCAGTTCTTC; CDR3aa: CASSSRIGGTYNEQFF
v_gene: TRBV3-1; j_gene: TRBJ1-5; d_gene: NA; len: 12; abundance: many; CDR3nt: TGTGCCAGCAGCCAGAACACGGGGGCCCAGCATTTT; CDR3aa: CASSQNTGAQHF
v_gene: TRBV28; j_gene: TRBJ1-2; d_gene: TRBD1; len: 14; abundance: many; CDR3nt: TGTGCCAGCAGTTCCCAGGGGGTTCTACCTGGCTACACCTTC; CDR3aa: CASSSQGVLPGYTF
v_gene: TRBV5-1; j_gene: TRBJ1-1; d_gene: NA; len: 16; abundance: many; CDR3nt: TGCGCCAGCAGCCCTATGCCTAAGGACGGGAACACTGAAGCTTTCTTT; CDR3aa: CASSPMPKDGNTEAFF
v_gene: TRBV9; j_gene: TRBJ2-5; d_gene: NA; len: 18; abundance: few; CDR3nt: TGTGCCAGCAGCGTAGGTGAAGGTCCCCTCGGGGTAGGAGAGACCCAGTACTTC; CDR3aa: CASSVGEGPLGVGETQYF
v_gene: TRBV7-2; j_gene: TRBJ1-3; d_gene: NA; len: 15; abundance: NA; CDR3nt: TGTGCCAGCAGCCTAGGGGGAGCTTCTGGAAACACCATATATTTT; CDR3aa: CASSLGGASGNTIYF
v_gene: TRBV7-2; j_gene: TRBJ2-5; d_gene: TRBD1; len: 15; abundance: many; CDR3nt: TGTGCCAGCAGCTTCGCGGGACAGGGAGTTGGGACCCAGTACTTC; CDR3aa: CASSFAGQGVGTQYF
v_gene: TRBV2; j_gene: TRBJ2-7; d_gene: NA; len: 10; abundance: NA; CDR3nt: TGTGCCAGCCTAGTGGGCAGGCAGTACTTC; CDR3aa: CASLVGRQYF
v_gene: TRBV28; j_gene: TRBJ1-2; d_gene: NA; len: 12; abundance: few; CDR3nt: TGTGCCAGCACGGGGGCGGACTATGGCTACACCTTC; CDR3aa: CASTGADYGYTF
v_gene: TRBV2; j_gene: TRBJ2-1; d_gene: TRBD1; len: 15; abundance: many; CDR3nt: TGTGCCAGCAGTGTTAGGACAGGGGGCTACAATGAGCAGTTCTTC; CDR3aa: CASSVRTGGYNEQFF
v_gene: TRBV13; j_gene: TRBJ2-3; d_gene: TRBD2; len: 12; abundance: few; CDR3nt: TGTGCCAGCAGCTCTCGGGGGGGGGCGCAGTATTTT; CDR3aa: CASSSRGGAQYF
v_gene: TRBV5-1; j_gene: TRBJ1-1; d_gene: NA; len: 14; abundance: NA; CDR3nt: TGCGCCAGCAGCTTGACCTCGCAGAACACTGAAGCTTTCTTT; CDR3aa: CASSLTSQNTEAFF
v_gene: TRBV5-8; j_gene: TRBJ2-3; d_gene: NA; len: 13; abundance: many; CDR3nt: TGTGCCAGCAGCTTGGACACGACAGATACGCAGTATTTT; CDR3aa: CASSLDTTDTQYF